The next 28 T cell receptor beta chains were all read from a single sample in a study of response to subunit inactivated influenza vaccine (dated by TCRdb to 2016 to 2019). The method was RT-PCR. The sequencer listed for this sample is Illumina HiSeq 2500. TCRdb cleaned the public reads at Q25 with fastp, built clones with MiXCR and kept in-frame beta chains. Each record represents a unique CDR3 protein, reported with the most common genes and DNA among its rows. Recorded for this sample are hundreds of thousands of distinct CDR3 sequences; about 15% of them occurred a single time. Around 7% of the sample belongs to the ten largest clones. Sequencing was performed on PBMCs from blood, taken less than 15 days before vaccination. The origin of the receptors is a middle-aged man who received an inactivated influenza vaccine. Donor details come from another sample of the same person, matched by shared clones.

Concerning this clonotype itself: Mismatch with germline at one junction end may stem from a read error. V usage is TRBV6-9 and J usage is TRBJ2-1; D not resolved. Germline values: CDR1 MNHGY, CDR2 SVAAGI. The CDR3 is 19 residues long. The DNA for the CDR3 is TGTACCAGCAGTCCGCCGTATAACGGAGCCCCCTTTCGTTACAATGAGCAGTTCTTC. It yields the protein CTSSPPYNGAPFRYNEQFF.

The rearrangement joins TRBV6-1 to TRBJ2-3; D unresolved. Trimming cost V 7 bases and J 3 bases, with 17 bases left between them. CDR1 MNHNS and CDR2 SASEGT come from the germline V gene. The CDR3 has 15 residues. DNA for the CDR3: TGTGCCAGCAAAAACTCCCTAGTGGAGACAGATACGCAGTATTTT. Translated, it gives CASKNSLVETDTQYF.

J is TRBJ2-3 and V is TRBV7-6, with D possibly TRBD2 on 5 matching bases. Trimming removed 5 bases at V and 6 bases at J, with 9 bases between. The CDR3 loop spans 12 amino acids. Germline V CDR1 and CDR2: SGHVS, FNYEAQ. CDR3 in amino acids: CASSADWDTQYF. CDR3 coding DNA: TGTGCCAGCAGCGCGGACTGGGATACGCAGTATTTT.

This clonotype showed up many times. The chain employs TRBV4-3 and TRBJ2-2, with D uncertain. The V end lost 6 bases, the J end lost 3 bases, and 8 bases lay between the germline ends. The germline V gene encodes CDR1 LGHNA and CDR2 YSLEER. This CDR3 region has 13 residues. The CDR3 region is CASSYRDTGELFF. The CDR3 coding sequence is TGCGCCAGCAGTTACAGAGACACCGGGGAGCTGTTTTTT.

The CDR3 protein is CASSPNRDRGPVNYGYTF. The CDR3 bases are TGTGCCAGCAGCCCGAACCGGGACAGGGGGCCGGTTAACTATGGCTACACCTTC. The V and J genes are TRBV3-1 and TRBJ1-2, with 12 bases matching TRBD1. CDR3 length: 18 residues. The germline V gene encodes CDR1 LGHDT and CDR2 YNNKEL (reference sequence). V was pared by 4 bases and J by 1 base, with 10 bases of the junction left unmatched.

The chain recombines TRBV20-1 with TRBJ2-5; TRBD2 agrees at 7 bases. V lost 6 bases, J lost 4 bases, and 5 bases stayed unmatched. The CDR3 consists of 12 residues. Germline CDR1 and CDR2: DFQATT and SNEGSKA (reference sequence). CDR3 sequence: CSARTSLETQYF. The CDR3 DNA is TGCAGTGCCCGGACTAGTTTAGAGACCCAGTACTTC.

This clonotype was found a few times. The chain employs TRBV20-1 and TRBJ2-4; 13 bases fit TRBD2. Germline assignment: CDR1 DFQATT and CDR2 SNEGSKA (reference sequence). The V and J ends lost 5 bases and 2 bases, in that order; junction bases with no gene match: 15. The CDR3 is 19 residues long. The CDR3 DNA reads TGCAGTGCTTCTCGGACTAGCGGGGGTGGGGGATTGTCCAAAAACATTCAGTACTTC. It yields the protein CSASRTSGGGGLSKNIQYF.

This clonotype was found a few times. The V and J genes are TRBV4-2 and TRBJ1-3; D is uncertain. This CDR3 is built from 13 residues. The V and J ends lost 6 bases and 8 bases respectively, with 14 bases between them. Germline loops: CDR1 LGHNA, CDR2 YNFKEQ. For the CDR3, the DNA is TGTGCCAGCAGGTTCGAACGGTCGGACACCATATATTTT. Translating it yields CASRFERSDTIYF.

This clonotype was counted between two and nine times. V and J are TRBV3-1 and TRBJ2-1; D is undetermined. CDR3 length: 13 amino acids. Germline CDR1 reads LGHDT; CDR2 reads YNNKEL (reference sequence). With 1 base removed from V and 9 bases from J, the gap between germline ends came to 10 bases. CDR3 nucleotide sequence: TGTGCCAGCAGCCAAGGATTGAACGGTGAGCAGTTCTTC. This translates into CASSQGLNGEQFF.

This clonotype showed up just a few times. The V call is TRBV20-1, the J call TRBJ2-1; 11 bases match TRBD2. This CDR3 comprises 15 residues. The germline CDR1 and CDR2 sequences are DFQATT and SNEGSKA (reference sequence). The trim removed 5 bases at V and 4 bases at J, leaving 7 bases unmatched. The CDR3 is CSAPASGRNYNEQFF. As DNA, the CDR3 is TGCAGTGCTCCAGCTAGCGGGAGGAATTACAATGAGCAGTTCTTC.

This clonotype appeared a few times. The chain uses TRBV4-2 and TRBJ2-2, with 9 bases aligning to TRBD1. Germline V gene sequence: CDR1 LGHNA, CDR2 YNFKEQ. CDR3 length equals 17 residues. J lost 3 bases, V lost 1 base, and 6 bases had no gene match. The CDR3 nucleotides are TGTGCCAGCAGCCAAGTGCAGGGACAGGGATACACCGGGGAGCTGTTTTTT. This codes for CASSQVQGQGYTGELFF.

This clonotype was observed a handful of times. The chain links TRBV6-5 to TRBJ1-2; no firm D call. The CDR3 has 17 residues. CDR1 and CDR2 from the germline V gene are MNHEY and SVGAGI. Between the trimmed V and J ends, which lost 1 base and 6 bases, there was a span of 21 bases. CDR3 protein: CASSYYGLGRRSDGYTF. The CDR3 nucleotides are TGTGCCAGCAGTTACTACGGCTTGGGTAGGCGATCAGATGGCTACACCTTC.

This chain links TRBV6-1 with TRBJ2-2, with TRBD1 as a possible D gene (6 bases). The V end lost 6 bases, the J end lost 3 bases, and 11 bases lay between the germline ends. The V gene's germline CDR1 is MNHNS and CDR2 SASEGT. The CDR3 runs to 14 residues. The CDR3 DNA is TGTGCCAGCAGCACAGGGATCTACACCGGGGAGCTGTTTTTT. This translates into CASSTGIYTGELFF.

The J gene is TRBJ2-5, the V gene TRBV7-6; D is perhaps TRBD1 (6 bases). V lost 3 bases, J lost 0 bases, and 14 bases lay in between. The CDR3 spans 16 residues. Germline CDR1 reads SGHVS; CDR2 reads FNYEAQ. DNA for the CDR3: TGTGCCAGCAGCTTGAAGTTTAGGGACAACCAAGAGACCCAGTACTTC. The encoded protein is CASSLKFRDNQETQYF.

This clonotype has a count of ten or more. J is TRBJ2-1 and V is TRBV7-9; 10 nucleotides match TRBD2. The CDR3 is made up of 14 amino acids. The germline gives CDR1 SEHNR, CDR2 FQNEAQ (reference sequence). V dropped 2 bases and J dropped 7; count of bases not matched to a gene: 2. The CDR3, as DNA: TGTGCCAGCAGCTTAAGAGCGGGGGGGAATGAGCAGTTCTTC. It yields the protein CASSLRAGGNEQFF.

This clonotype was counted many times. The gene calls are TRBV20-1 and TRBJ2-5; D not certain. Germline V CDR1 and CDR2: DFQATT, SNEGSKA (reference sequence). V shed 2 bases and J shed 2 bases, with 6 bases lying between them. This CDR3 has 12 residues. The CDR3 region has the DNA TGCAGTGCTAGAATGGGTCAAGAGACCCAGTACTTC. Translated, it gives CSARMGQETQYF.

For this clonotype: A much larger clone sits a single nucleotide away, making a read error possible. This chain uses TRBV11-3 with TRBJ1-1, with D possibly being TRBD1 (5 bases). The CDR3 totals 13 residues. The ends were cut back, 1 base at V and 6 bases at J, with 9 bases in the middle. In germline, CDR1 is SGHNT, CDR2 YENEEA. This CDR3 reads CASSLVAGPEAFF. In nucleotides, the CDR3 is TGTGCCAGCAGCTTAGTGGCAGGGCCTGAAGCTTTCTTT.

This clonotype was observed a few times. This chain connects TRBV10-3 to TRBJ1-1; possible D gene TRBD1, 5 bases. Trimming took off 8 bases at V and 1 base at J, with 8 bases between the two ends. Germline CDR1 and CDR2: ENHRY and SYGVKD. The CDR3 loop spans 12 amino acids. Here the CDR3 reads CAIQGRNTEAFF. DNA of the CDR3: TGTGCCATCCAGGGACGGAACACTGAAGCTTTCTTT.

This clonotype was picked up a small number of times. The CDR3 DNA reads TGTGCCAGCAGTTTTAAGGGCGGGAGGGTAGACAATGAGCAGTTCTTC. Protein product: CASSFKGGRVDNEQFF. This sequence joins TRBV28 and TRBJ2-1, with 9 bases fitting TRBD2. Germline trimming cut 3 bases from V and 5 bases from J; bases unmatched to any gene: 8. The germline V gene has CDR1 MDHEN and CDR2 SYDVKM. There are 16 residues in the CDR3.

This chain links TRBV7-9 with TRBJ2-5, with D possibly matching TRBD1 (6 bases). V lost 2 bases and J 2 bases, leaving 12 bases between the germline ends. This CDR3 is built from 15 residues. Germline lookup yields CDR1 SEHNR and CDR2 FQNEAQ (reference sequence). This CDR3 reads CASSLSLRGQETQYF. CDR3 DNA: TGTGCCAGCAGCTTAAGTCTCAGGGGTCAAGAGACCCAGTACTTC. The complete variable domain, with remaining parts taken from reference TRBV7-9 and TRBJ2-5, reads DTGVSQNPRHKITKRGQNVTFRCDPISEHNRLYWYRQTLGQGPEFLTYFQNEAQLEKSRLLSDRFSAERPKGSFSTLEIQRTEQGDSAMYLCASSLSLRGQETQYFGPGTRLLVL.

This clonotype was counted ten times or more. For the CDR3, the DNA is TGTGCCAGTTCGAGGGGGCAGCAATCACCCCTCCACTTT. It translates to CASSRGQQSPLHF. The chain carries TRBV19 and TRBJ1-6; 7 bases match TRBD1. There are 13 residues in the CDR3. Germline loops: CDR1 LNHDA, CDR2 SQIVND (reference sequence). V was pared by 8 bases and J by 10 bases, with 8 bases of the junction left unmatched.

The rearrangement links TRBV15 to TRBJ2-1; D is perhaps TRBD2 (5 bases). Per the germline V gene, CDR1 is LNHNV and CDR2 is YYDKDF (reference sequence). This CDR3 is 14 amino acids long. Trimming removed 3 bases at V and 1 base at J, with 7 bases between. CDR3 residues: CATSSGESYNEQFF. As DNA, the CDR3 is TGTGCCACCAGCAGCGGGGAATCCTACAATGAGCAGTTCTTC.

The chain joins TRBV19 to TRBJ1-6; D ambiguous. The CDR3 runs to 12 residues. Trimming shortened V by 7 bases and J by 10 bases, and 11 bases separated the two germline ends. Per germline, CDR1 LNHDA and CDR2 SQIVND (reference sequence). Here the CDR3 DNA reads TGTGCCAGTAATCGGGTCGGATCACCCCTCCACTTT. Translation: CASNRVGSPLHF.

This clonotype was seen ten or more times. The V and J genes are TRBV5-1 and TRBJ2-1, with a weak D call TRBD1 (5 bases). CDR1 and CDR2 (germline): SGHRS, YFSETQ. Deletions cut 0 bases from V and 6 bases from J, with 7 bases between. The length of the CDR3 is 13 residues. DNA of the CDR3: TGCGCCAGCAGCTTGGGCCAGGGCAATGAGCAGTTCTTC. Residues: CASSLGQGNEQFF.

This clonotype was picked up many times. The V and J genes are TRBV7-8 and TRBJ2-5; D uncertain. This CDR3 has 11 residues. In germline, CDR1 is SGHVS, CDR2 FQNEAQ. Trimming removed 4 bases at V and 7 bases at J, with 7 bases between. CDR3 residues: CASSSEVTQYF. As DNA, the CDR3 is TGTGCCAGCAGCTCTGAGGTGACCCAGTACTTC.

The J gene is TRBJ2-3, the V gene TRBV15, with D uncertain. CDR3 length: 12 amino acids. Germline values: CDR1 LNHNV, CDR2 YYDKDF (reference sequence). V shed 3 bases and J shed 3 bases, with 4 bases lying between them. CDR3 sequence reads: CATSSGTDTQYF. The DNA of the CDR3 is TGTGCCACCAGCAGTGGTACAGATACGCAGTATTTT.

This clonotype was counted only a few times. This rearrangement joins TRBV7-2 to TRBJ2-7; maybe TRBD2 (6 bases). CDR3 size: 14 residues. The germline CDR1 and CDR2 sequences are SGHTA and FQGNSA. Trimming pared 2 bases from V and 9 bases from J, leaving 17 bases between. CDR3 region: CASSLFGGEGVQYF. The CDR3 DNA reads TGTGCCAGCAGCTTATTTGGAGGGGAAGGGGTGCAGTACTTC.

This clonotype was counted only a few times. This chain links TRBV7-2 with TRBJ2-3; 8 bases agree with TRBD2. The junction had 6 bases not matched to a gene; V was cut back by 5 bases and J by 2 bases. The germline gives CDR1 SGHTA, CDR2 FQGNSA. The CDR3 sequence is 15 residues long. For the CDR3, the DNA is TGTGCCAGCAGCCCCAGCGGGGGAATCACAGATACGCAGTATTTT. Translated, it gives CASSPSGGITDTQYF.